This T cell receptor (beta chain) was identified in a study of blood T cell repertoires in COVID-19. At the level of the study: Spain, Italy and the United States supplied samples that represented acute and convalescent COVID-19. T cells, B-cell-depleted T cells, or PBMCs provided the cDNA or gDNA that served as material.

In the original workflow: How many nucleated cells were present was estimated from reference gene primer amplification. Produced via immunoSEQ multiplex PCR; TCRdb's table is partial and in-frame only. The V and J calls and the clone size are those of that table, but D and trimming were determined from the DNA. The sample has around 280,000 clones; around 87% are singletons. V dropped 3 bases and J dropped 4 bases, with 16 bases sitting between them. The CDR3 runs to 17 residues. The germline CDR1 and CDR2 sequences are MNHNS and SASEGT. The sequence was collected from a woman younger than 45 who had recovered from COVID-19. This rearrangement joins TRBV6-1 to TRBJ2-6; a possible D gene is TRBD2 (5 bases). Source material: peripheral blood. The CDR3 here is CASSDTKYGNGANVLTF. DNA of the CDR3: TGTGCCAGCAGTGATACTAAGTACGGGAACGGGGCCAACGTCCTGACTTTC.